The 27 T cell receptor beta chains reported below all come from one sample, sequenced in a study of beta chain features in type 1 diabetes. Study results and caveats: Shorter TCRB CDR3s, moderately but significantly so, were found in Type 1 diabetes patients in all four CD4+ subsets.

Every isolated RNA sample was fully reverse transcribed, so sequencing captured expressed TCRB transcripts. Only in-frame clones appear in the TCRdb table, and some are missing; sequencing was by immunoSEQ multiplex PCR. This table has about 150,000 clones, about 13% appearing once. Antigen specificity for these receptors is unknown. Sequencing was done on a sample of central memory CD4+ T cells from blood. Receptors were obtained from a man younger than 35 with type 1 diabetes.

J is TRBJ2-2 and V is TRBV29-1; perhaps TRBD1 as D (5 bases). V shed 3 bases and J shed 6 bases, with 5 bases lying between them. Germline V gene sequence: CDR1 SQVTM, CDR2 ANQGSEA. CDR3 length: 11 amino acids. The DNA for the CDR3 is TGCAGCGTTGAGGGGCCCGGGGAGCTGTTTTTT. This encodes CSVEGPGELFF.

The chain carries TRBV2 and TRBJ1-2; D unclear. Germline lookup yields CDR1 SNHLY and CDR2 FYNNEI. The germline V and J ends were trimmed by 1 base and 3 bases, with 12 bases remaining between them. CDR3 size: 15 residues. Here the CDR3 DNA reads TGTGCCAGCAGTGAAGTATGGGCGCTTGACTATGGCTACACCTTC. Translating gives CASSEVWALDYGYTF.

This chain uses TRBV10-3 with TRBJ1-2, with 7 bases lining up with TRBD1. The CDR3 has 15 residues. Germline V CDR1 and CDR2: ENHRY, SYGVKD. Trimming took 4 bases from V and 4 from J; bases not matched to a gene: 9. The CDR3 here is CAISAPGQTGYGYTF. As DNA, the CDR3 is TGTGCCATCAGTGCCCCGGGACAGACGGGCTATGGCTACACCTTC.

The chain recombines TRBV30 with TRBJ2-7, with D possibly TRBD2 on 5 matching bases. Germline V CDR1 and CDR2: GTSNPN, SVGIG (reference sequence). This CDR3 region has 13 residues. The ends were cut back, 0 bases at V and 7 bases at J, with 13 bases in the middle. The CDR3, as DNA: TGTGCCTGGAGTGTACGAGGGCCGCGGGAGCAGTACTTC. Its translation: CAWSVRGPREQYF.

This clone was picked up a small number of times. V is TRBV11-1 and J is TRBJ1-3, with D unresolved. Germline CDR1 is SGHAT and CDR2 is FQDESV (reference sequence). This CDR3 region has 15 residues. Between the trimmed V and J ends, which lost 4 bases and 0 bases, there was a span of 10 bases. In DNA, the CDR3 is TGTGCCAGCAGCTCGGAGTTTTCCTCTGGAAACACCATATATTTT. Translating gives CASSSEFSSGNTIYF.

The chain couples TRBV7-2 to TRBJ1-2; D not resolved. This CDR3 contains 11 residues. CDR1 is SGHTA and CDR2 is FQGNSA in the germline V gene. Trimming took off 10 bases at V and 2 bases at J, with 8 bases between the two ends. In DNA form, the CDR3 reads TGTGCCATCGAGAAAAACTATGGCTACACCTTC. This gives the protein CAIEKNYGYTF.

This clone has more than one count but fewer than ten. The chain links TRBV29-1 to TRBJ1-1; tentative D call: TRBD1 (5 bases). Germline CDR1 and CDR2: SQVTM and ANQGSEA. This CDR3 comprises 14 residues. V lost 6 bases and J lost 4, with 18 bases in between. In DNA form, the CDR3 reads TGCAGCGTCGGGGGTACACCTGGGGGCACTGAAGCTTTCTTT. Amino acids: CSVGGTPGGTEAFF.

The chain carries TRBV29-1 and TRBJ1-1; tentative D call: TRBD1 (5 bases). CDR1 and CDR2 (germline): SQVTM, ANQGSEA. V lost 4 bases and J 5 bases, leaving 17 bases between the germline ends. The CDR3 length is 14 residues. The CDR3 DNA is TGCAGCGTTGGGGGGGACTCCCGAGGAACTGAAGCTTTCTTT. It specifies CSVGGDSRGTEAFF.

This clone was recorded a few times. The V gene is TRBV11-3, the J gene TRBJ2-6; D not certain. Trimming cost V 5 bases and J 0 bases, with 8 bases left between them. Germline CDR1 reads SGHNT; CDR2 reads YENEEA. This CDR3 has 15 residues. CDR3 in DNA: TGTGCCAGCAGCGCCCTCGGCTCTGGGGCCAACGTCCTGACTTTC. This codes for CASSALGSGANVLTF.

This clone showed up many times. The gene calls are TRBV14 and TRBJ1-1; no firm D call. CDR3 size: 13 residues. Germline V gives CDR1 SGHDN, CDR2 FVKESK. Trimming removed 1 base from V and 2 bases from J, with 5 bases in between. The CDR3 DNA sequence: TGTGCCAGCAGCCAAGCAATAAACACTGAAGCTTTCTTT. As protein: CASSQAINTEAFF.

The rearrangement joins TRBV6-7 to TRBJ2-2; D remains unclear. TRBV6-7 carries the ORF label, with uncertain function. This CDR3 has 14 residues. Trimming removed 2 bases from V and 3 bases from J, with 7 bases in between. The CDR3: CASSYAPYTGELFF. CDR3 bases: TGTGCCAGCAGTTACGCCCCGTACACCGGGGAGCTGTTTTTT.

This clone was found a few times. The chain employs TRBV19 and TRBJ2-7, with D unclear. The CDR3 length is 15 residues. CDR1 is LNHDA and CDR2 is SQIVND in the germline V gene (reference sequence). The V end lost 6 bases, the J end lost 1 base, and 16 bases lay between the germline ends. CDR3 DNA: TGTGCCAGTAGCTCAATCACGGCCACTTCCTACGAGCAGTACTTC. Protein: CASSSITATSYEQYF.

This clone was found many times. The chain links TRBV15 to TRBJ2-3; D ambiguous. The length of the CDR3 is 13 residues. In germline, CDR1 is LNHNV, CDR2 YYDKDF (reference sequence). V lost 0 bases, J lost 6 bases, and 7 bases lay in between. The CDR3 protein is CATSREIPDTQYF. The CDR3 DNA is TGTGCCACCAGCAGAGAGATCCCGGATACGCAGTATTTT.

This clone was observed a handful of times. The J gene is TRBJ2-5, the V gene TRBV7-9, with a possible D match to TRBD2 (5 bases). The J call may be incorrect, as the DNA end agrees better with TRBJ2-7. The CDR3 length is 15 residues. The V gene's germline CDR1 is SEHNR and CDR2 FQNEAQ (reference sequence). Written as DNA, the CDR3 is TGTGCCAGCAGCTCCTTAGGACTGAGATCCTACGAGCAGTACTTC. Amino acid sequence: CASSSLGLRSYEQYF.

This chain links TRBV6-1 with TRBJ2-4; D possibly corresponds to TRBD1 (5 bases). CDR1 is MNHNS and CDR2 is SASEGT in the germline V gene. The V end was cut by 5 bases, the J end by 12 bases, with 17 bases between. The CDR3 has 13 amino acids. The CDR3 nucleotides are TGTGCCAGCAGTTTGAGCCAAGGGCAGGGTCAGTACTTC. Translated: CASSLSQGQGQYF.

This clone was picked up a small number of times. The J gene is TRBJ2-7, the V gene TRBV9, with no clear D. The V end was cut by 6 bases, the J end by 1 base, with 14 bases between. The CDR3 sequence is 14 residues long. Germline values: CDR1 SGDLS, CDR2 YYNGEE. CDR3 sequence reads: CASTPSPSSYEQYF. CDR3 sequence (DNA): TGTGCCAGCACTCCGAGCCCGTCTTCCTACGAGCAGTACTTC. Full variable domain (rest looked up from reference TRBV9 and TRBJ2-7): DSGVTQTPKHLITATGQRVTLRCSPRSGDLSVYWYQQSLDQGLQFLIQYYNGEERAKGNILERFSAQQFPDLHSELNLSSLELGDSALYFCASTPSPSSYEQYFGPGTRLTVT.

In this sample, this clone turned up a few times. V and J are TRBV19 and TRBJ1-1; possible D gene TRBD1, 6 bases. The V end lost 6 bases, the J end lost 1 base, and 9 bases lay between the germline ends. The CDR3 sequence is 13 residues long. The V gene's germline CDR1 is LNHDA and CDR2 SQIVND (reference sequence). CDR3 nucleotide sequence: TGTGCCAGTAGCCGGACAGAGAACACTGAAGCTTTCTTT. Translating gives CASSRTENTEAFF.

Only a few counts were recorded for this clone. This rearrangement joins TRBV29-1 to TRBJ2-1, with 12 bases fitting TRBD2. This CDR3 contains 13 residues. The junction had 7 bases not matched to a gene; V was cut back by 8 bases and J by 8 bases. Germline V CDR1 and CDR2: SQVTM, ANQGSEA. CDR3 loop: CSLRTSGDHEQFF. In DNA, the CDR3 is TGCAGCCTGAGGACTAGCGGGGACCATGAGCAGTTCTTC.

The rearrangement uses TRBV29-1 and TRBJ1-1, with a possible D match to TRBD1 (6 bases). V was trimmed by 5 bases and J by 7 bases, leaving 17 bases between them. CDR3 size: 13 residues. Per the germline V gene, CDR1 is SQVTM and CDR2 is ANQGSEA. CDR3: CSVRDTGSGEAFF. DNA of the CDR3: TGCAGCGTTCGGGACACCGGGAGTGGTGAAGCTTTCTTT. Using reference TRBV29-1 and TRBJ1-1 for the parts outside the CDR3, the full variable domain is SAVISQKPSRDICQRGTSLTIQCQVDSQVTMMFWYRQQPGQSLTLIATANQGSEATYESGFVIDKFPISRPNLTFSTLTVSNMSPEDSSIYLCSVRDTGSGEAFFGQGTRLTVV.

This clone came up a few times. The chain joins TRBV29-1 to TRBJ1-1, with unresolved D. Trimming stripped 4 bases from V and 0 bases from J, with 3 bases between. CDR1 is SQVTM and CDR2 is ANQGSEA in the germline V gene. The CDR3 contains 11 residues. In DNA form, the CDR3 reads TGCAGCGTTGCCATGAACACTGAAGCTTTCTTT. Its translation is CSVAMNTEAFF.

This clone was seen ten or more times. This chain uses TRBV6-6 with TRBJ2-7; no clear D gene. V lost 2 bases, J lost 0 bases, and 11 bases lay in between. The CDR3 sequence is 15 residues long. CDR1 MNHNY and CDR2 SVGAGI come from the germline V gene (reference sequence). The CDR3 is CASSYQRTASYEQYF. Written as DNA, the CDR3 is TGTGCCAGCAGTTACCAGAGAACGGCCTCCTACGAGCAGTACTTC.

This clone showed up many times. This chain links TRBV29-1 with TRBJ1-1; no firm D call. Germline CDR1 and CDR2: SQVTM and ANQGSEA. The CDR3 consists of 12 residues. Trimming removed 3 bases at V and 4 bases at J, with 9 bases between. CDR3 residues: CSVDRFLTEAFF. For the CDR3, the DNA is TGCAGCGTTGACAGGTTTCTCACTGAAGCTTTCTTT.

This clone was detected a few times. CDR3 sequence (DNA): TGTGCCAGCAGCTCCCGGCCAGGGGACTACGAGCAGTACTTC. As protein: CASSSRPGDYEQYF. J is TRBJ2-7 and V is TRBV11-2, with a weak D call TRBD1 (6 bases). From germline, CDR1 is SGHAT and CDR2 FQNNGV. V lost 4 bases and J lost 3, with 13 bases in between. There are 14 residues in the CDR3.

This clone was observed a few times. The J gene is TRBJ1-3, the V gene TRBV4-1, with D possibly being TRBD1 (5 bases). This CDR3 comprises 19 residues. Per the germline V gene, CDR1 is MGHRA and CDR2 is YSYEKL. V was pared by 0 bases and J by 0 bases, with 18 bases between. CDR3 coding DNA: TGCGCCAGCAGCCAAGATCCCCTTGTCCCGGGGGGCTCTGGAAACACCATATATTTT. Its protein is CASSQDPLVPGGSGNTIYF.

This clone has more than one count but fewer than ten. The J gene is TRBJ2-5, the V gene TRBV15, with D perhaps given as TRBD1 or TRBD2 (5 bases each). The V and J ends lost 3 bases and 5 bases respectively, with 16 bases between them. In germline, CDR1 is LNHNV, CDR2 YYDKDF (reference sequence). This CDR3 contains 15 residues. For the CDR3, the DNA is TGTGCCACCAGCAGGGGGGATGGACCAATCGAGACCCAGTACTTC. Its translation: CATSRGDGPIETQYF. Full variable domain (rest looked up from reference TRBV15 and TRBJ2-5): DAMVIQNPRYQVTQFGKPVTLSCSQTLNHNVMYWYQQKSSQAPKLLFHYYDKDFNNEADTPDNFQSRRPNTSFCFLDIRSPGLGDTAMYLCATSRGDGPIETQYFGPGTRLLVL.

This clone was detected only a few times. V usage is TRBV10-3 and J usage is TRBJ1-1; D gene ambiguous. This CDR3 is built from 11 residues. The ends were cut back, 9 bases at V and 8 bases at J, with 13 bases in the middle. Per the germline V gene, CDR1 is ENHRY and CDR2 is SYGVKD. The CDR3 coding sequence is TGTGCCATAGGAGTTTCCGAGGAAGCTTTCTTT. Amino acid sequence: CAIGVSEEAFF.

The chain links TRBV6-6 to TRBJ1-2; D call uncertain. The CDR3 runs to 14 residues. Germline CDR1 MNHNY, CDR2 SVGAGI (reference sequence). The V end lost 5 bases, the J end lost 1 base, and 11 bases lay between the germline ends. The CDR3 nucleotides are TGTGCCAGCAGTCCCTCGGGCAGTAACTATGGCTACACCTTC. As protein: CASSPSGSNYGYTF.